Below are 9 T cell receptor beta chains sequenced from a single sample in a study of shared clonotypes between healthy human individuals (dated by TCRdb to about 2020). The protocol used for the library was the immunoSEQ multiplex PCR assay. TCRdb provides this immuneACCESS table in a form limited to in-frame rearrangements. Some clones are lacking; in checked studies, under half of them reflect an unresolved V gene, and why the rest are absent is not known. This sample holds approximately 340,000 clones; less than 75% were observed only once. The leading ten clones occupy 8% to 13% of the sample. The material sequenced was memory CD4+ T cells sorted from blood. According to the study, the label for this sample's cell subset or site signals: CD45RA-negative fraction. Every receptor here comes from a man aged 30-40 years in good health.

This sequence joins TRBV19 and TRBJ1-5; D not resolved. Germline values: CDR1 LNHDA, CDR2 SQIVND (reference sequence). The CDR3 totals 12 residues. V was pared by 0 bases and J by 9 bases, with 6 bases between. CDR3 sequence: CASSIDRGPQHF. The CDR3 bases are TGTGCCAGTAGTATAGACAGAGGGCCCCAGCATTTT.

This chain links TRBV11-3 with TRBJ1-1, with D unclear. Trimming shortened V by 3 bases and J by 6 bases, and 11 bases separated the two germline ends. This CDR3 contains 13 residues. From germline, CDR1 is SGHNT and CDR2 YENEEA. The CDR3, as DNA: TGTGCCAGCAGCTTCTCAACCGGGGCTGAAGCTTTCTTT. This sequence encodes CASSFSTGAEAFF.

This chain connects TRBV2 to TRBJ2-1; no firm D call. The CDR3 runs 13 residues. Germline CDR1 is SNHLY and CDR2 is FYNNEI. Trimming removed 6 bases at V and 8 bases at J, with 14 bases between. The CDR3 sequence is CASSSEIGHEQFF. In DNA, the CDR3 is TGTGCCAGCAGCAGTGAAATAGGGCATGAGCAGTTCTTC.

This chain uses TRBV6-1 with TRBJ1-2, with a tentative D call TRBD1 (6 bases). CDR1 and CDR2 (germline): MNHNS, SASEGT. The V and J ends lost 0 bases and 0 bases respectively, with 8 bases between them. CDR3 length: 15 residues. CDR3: CASSEATGPNYGYTF. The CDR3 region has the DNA TGTGCCAGCAGTGAAGCCACAGGGCCTAACTATGGCTACACCTTC.

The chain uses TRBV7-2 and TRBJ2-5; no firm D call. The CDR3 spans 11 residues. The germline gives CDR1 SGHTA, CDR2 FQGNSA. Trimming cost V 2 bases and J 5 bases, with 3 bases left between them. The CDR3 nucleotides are TGTGCCAGCAGCTTATATGAGACCCAGTACTTC. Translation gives CASSLYETQYF.

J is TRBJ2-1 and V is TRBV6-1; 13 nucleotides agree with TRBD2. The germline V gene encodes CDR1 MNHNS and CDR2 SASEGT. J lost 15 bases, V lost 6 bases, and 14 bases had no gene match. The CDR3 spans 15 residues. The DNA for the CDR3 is TGTGCCAGCAGCCCCAGCGGGACTAGCGGGGTCGCACGGTTCTTC. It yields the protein CASSPSGTSGVARFF.

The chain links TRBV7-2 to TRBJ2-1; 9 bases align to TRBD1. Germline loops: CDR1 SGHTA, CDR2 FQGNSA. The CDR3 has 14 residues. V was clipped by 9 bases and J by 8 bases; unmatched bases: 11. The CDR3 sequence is CARHYGTGTDEQFF. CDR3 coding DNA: TGTGCCAGACATTATGGGACAGGGACCGATGAGCAGTTCTTC.

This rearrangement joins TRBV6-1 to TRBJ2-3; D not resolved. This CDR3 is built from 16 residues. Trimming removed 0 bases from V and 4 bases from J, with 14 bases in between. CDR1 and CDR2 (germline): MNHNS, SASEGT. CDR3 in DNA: TGTGCCAGCAGTGAAGCGGGCCCCCCAAGCGCAGATACGCAGTATTTT. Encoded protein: CASSEAGPPSADTQYF.

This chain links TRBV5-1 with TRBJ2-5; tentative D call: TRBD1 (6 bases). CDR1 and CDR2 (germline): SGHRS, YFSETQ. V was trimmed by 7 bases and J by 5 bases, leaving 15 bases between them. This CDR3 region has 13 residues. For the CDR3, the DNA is TGCGCCAGCGGCCCGGGGCAGGGGGAGACCCAGTACTTC. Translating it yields CASGPGQGETQYF.